In this sample, the clone carrying this T cell receptor beta chain turned up once. Its antigen is currently unknown. This entry is derived from a study of CD8 T cells in Susac syndrome. CD8+ and CD4+ T cells from blood underwent TCR beta sequencing, which was carried out in a high-throughput format. The multiple sclerosis controls were treatment-naive patients with relapsing-remitting disease that was stable or active. Study-level results: The study's TCR sequencing and HLA analysis covered a relatively small number of individuals, and the study acknowledged this.

The RNA, about 0.5 to 1 ug, was put through reverse transcription using random hexamers. Amplification of TCR beta CDR3 spanned 54 Vbeta and 13 Jbeta via immunoSEQ multiplex PCR. One entry per CDR3 protein results from TCRdb running MiXCR on the immunoSEQ multiplex PCR reads. This sample has fewer than 350,000 distinct CDR3 sequences, with 85% found just once. Per the germline V gene, CDR1 is MDHEN and CDR2 is SYDVKM. This CDR3 has 14 residues. V lost 5 bases, J lost 5 bases, and 15 bases lay in between. The sequence was collected from a human donor with multiple sclerosis. The rearrangement joins TRBV28 to TRBJ2-5, with D possibly being TRBD1 or TRBD2 (5 bases each). The sample taken for sequencing was CD8+ T cells from PBMCs. This CDR3 is CASSGQRGLETQYF. DNA for the CDR3: TGTGCCAGCAGTGGACAACGGGGCTTGGAGACCCAGTACTTC.